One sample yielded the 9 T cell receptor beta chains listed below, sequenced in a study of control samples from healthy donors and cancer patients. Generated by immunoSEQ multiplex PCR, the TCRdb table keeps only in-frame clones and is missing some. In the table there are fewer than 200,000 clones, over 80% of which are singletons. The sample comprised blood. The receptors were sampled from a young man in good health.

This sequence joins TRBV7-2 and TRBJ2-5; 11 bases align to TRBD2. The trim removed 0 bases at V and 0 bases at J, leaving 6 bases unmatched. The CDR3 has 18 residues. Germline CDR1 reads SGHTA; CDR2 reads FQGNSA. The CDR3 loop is CASSLAASGGIYQETQYF. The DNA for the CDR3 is TGTGCCAGCAGCTTAGCGGCTAGCGGGGGGATTTACCAAGAGACCCAGTACTTC.

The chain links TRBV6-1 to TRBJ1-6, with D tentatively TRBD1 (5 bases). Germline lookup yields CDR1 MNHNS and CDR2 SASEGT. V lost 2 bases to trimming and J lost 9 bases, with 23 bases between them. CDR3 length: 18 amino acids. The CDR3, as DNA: TGTGCCAGCAGTGAAATCGGTGGGGGATTTCTTGAGGGTTCACCCCTCCACTTT. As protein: CASSEIGGGFLEGSPLHF.

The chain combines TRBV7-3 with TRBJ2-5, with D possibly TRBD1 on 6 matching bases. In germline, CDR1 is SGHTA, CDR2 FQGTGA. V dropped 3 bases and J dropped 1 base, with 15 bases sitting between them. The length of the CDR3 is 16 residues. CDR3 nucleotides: TGTGCCAGCAGCTTGGCCACCGGACAGCCCCAAGAGACCCAGTACTTC. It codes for CASSLATGQPQETQYF.

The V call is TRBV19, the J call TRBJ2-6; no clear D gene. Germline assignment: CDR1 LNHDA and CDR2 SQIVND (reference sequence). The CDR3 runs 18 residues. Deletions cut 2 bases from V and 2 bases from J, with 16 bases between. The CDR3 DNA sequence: TGTGCCAGTAGTATAAAAGTTTCGTCCAGGCCTGGGGCCAACGTCCTGACTTTC. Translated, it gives CASSIKVSSRPGANVLTF.

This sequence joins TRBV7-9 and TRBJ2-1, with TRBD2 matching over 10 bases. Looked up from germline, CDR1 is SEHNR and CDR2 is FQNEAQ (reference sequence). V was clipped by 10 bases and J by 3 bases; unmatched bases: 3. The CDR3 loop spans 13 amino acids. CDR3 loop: CATLAGDYNEQFF. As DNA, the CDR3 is TGTGCCACCCTAGCGGGGGACTACAATGAGCAGTTCTTC.

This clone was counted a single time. DNA for the CDR3: TGCGCCAGCAGCTTGGCCGACAGGGGATACGAGCAGTACTTC. Its translation: CASSLADRGYEQYF. This rearrangement joins TRBV5-1 to TRBJ2-7; 8 bases fit TRBD1. CDR1 SGHRS and CDR2 YFSETQ come from the germline V gene. V shed 0 bases and J 4 bases; nucleotides not matched to a gene: 3. The CDR3 is 14 amino acids.

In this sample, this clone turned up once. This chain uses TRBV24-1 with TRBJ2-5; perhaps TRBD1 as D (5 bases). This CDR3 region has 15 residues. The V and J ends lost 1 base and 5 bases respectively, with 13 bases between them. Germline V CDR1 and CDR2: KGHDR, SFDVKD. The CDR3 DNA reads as TGTGCCACCAGTGATTTAACCGACTCAGGGGAGACCCAGTACTTC. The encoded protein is CATSDLTDSGETQYF.

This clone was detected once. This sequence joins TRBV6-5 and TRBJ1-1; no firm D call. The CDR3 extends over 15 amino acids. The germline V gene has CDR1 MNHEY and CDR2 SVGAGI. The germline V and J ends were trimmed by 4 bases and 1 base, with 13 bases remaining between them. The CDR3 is CASSSPTAGNTEAFF. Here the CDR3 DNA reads TGTGCCAGCAGTTCGCCGACGGCAGGGAACACTGAAGCTTTCTTT.

Here the CDR3 reads CASSYFGTDTQYF. CDR3 coding DNA: TGTGCCAGCAGTTACTTCGGCACAGATACGCAGTATTTT. V is TRBV6-5 and J is TRBJ2-3; the D is unclear. The CDR3 has 13 amino acids. Germline V gene data show CDR1 as MNHEY and CDR2 as SVGAGI. V shed 1 base and J shed 1 base, with 3 bases lying between them.